This TCR beta chain is from a study of cytomegalovirus exposure and HLA in healthy donors. The PCR used 60 Vbeta and 13 Jbeta primers. The repertoire was sequenced with immunoSEQ multiplex PCR; TCRdb's copy has only in-frame clones and lacks some. This sample contains some 48,000 clones. This sequence was found in a woman aged 40 to 50 in good health and CMV-seronegative. The sample comprised PBMCs.

CDR3 coding DNA: TGTGCCAGCAGAACTCCTTCGGGGCAGGGGGGCACCTACGAGCAGTACTTC. Its protein product is CASRTPSGQGGTYEQYF. This chain connects TRBV28 to TRBJ2-7; TRBD1 is a possible D gene (7 bases). The V gene's germline CDR1 is MDHEN and CDR2 SYDVKM. V shed 6 bases and J shed 2 bases, with 23 bases lying between them. CDR3 length equals 17 residues.